This section outlines one TCR beta chain sequence together with its context. Its antigen remains unknown. This sample is part of a study of Ad26.COV2.S vaccination and SARS-CoV-2 variants. Study-wide results and limits: Spike-specific TCR breadth in vaccine recipients exceeded that seen in placebo recipients.

Repertoires were generated with immunoSEQ multiplex PCR, while TCRdb's copy carries only in-frame clones and drops some. The data show 45,000 or so clones, around 83% seen once. This CDR3 is built from 15 residues. Looked up from germline, CDR1 is LGHDT and CDR2 is YNNKEL (reference sequence). Trimming took off 4 bases at V and 4 bases at J, with 16 bases between the two ends. Sample: peripheral blood, taken after recovery from COVID-19. The chain joins TRBV3-1 (or the pseudogene TRBV3-2) to TRBJ1-2; no clear D gene. This TCR was sampled from a human donor who had recovered from COVID-19. CDR3: CASSPAGANVYGYTF. The CDR3 nucleotides read TGTGCCAGCAGCCCGGCGGGAGCAAACGTCTATGGCTACACCTTC.